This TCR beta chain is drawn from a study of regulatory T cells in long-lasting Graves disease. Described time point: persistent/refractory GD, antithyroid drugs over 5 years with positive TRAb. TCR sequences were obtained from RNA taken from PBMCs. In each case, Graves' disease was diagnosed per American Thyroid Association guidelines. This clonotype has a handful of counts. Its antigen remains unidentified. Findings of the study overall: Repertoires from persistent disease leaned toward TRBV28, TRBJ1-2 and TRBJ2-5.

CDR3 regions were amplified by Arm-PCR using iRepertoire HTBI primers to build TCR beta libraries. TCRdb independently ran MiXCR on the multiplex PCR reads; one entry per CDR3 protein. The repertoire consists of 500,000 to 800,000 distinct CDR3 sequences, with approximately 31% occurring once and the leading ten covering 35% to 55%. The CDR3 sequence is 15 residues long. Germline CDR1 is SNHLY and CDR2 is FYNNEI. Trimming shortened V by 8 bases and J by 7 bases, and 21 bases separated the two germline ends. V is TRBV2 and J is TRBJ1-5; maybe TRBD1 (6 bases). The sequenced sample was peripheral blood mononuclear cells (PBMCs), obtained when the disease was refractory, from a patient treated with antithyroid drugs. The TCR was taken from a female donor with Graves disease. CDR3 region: CASLLRGGGDQPQHF. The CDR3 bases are TGTGCCAGCCTACTCCGGGGGGGGGGCGACCAGCCCCAGCATTTT.